Listed below are T cell receptor beta chains from one sample, sequenced in a study of circulating tumor DNA in untreated peripheral T-cell lymphoma. TCRdb keeps only in-frame clones here, not all; method: immunoSEQ multiplex PCR. This sample carries thousands of clones, approximately 70% of them seen once, and the ten largest clones take around 50%. The specimen sequenced was tumor tissue. These receptors originate from a human donor with peripheral T-cell lymphoma. CDR3s include the opening cysteine and the closing phenylalanine or tryptophan. D genes are given only for firm matches. Clone sizes are given selectively: once, few, many, or a class where the clone is expanded.

d_call: .; cdr3_length: 14; v_call: TRBV5-1; j_call: TRBJ2-1; clone_size: .; cdr3_aa: CASSEGEGGDKQFF; cdr3_nt: TGCGCCAGCAGCGAGGGGGAGGGAGGGGATAAGCAGTTCTTC
d_call: .; cdr3_length: 14; v_call: TRBV11-3; j_call: TRBJ2-3; clone_size: few; cdr3_aa: CASSLGTPRHTQYF; cdr3_nt: TGTGCCAGCAGCCTCGGGACTCCCCGCCATACGCAGTATTTT
d_call: TRBD2; cdr3_length: 18; v_call: TRBV28; j_call: TRBJ2-1; clone_size: .; cdr3_aa: CASTPPGLAGRLRSEQFF; cdr3_nt: TGTGCCAGCACTCCGCCGGGACTAGCGGGCCGACTCCGCAGTGAGCAGTTCTTC
d_call: TRBD1; cdr3_length: 15; v_call: TRBV11-3; j_call: TRBJ2-2; clone_size: .; cdr3_aa: CASSLTGGGTGELFF; cdr3_nt: TGTGCCAGCAGCTTAACAGGGGGCGGGACCGGGGAGCTGTTTTTT
d_call: .; cdr3_length: 13; v_call: TRBV30; j_call: TRBJ1-1; clone_size: .; cdr3_aa: CAWSLGRYTEAFF; cdr3_nt: TGTGCCTGGAGTTTAGGACGGTACACTGAAGCTTTCTTT
d_call: .; cdr3_length: 16; v_call: TRBV25-1; j_call: TRBJ2-5; clone_size: .; cdr3_aa: CASSEMGREARVAQYF; cdr3_nt: TGTGCCAGCAGTGAAATGGGACGAGAGGCCAGAGTGGCCCAGTACTTC
d_call: TRBD2; cdr3_length: 17; v_call: TRBV19; j_call: TRBJ2-1; clone_size: .; cdr3_aa: CASIPRASGREYNEQFF; cdr3_nt: TGTGCCAGTATTCCCCGGGCTAGCGGGAGAGAATACAATGAGCAGTTCTTC
d_call: .; cdr3_length: 16; v_call: TRBV6-8; j_call: TRBJ2-3; clone_size: .; cdr3_aa: CAVSGISLSSTDTQYF; cdr3_nt: TGTGCCGTTTCCGGGATTAGCTTATCTAGCACAGATACGCAGTATTTT
d_call: .; cdr3_length: 14; v_call: TRBV7-4; j_call: TRBJ1-3; clone_size: .; cdr3_aa: CASRPSDSGNTIYF; cdr3_nt: TGTGCCAGCAGACCGAGCGACTCTGGAAACACCATATATTTT
d_call: .; cdr3_length: 13; v_call: TRBV29-1; j_call: TRBJ2-6; clone_size: .; cdr3_aa: CSVQKDGANVLTF; cdr3_nt: TGCAGCGTTCAGAAGGATGGGGCCAACGTCCTGACTTTC
d_call: TRBD2; cdr3_length: 14; v_call: TRBV25-1; j_call: TRBJ2-2; clone_size: .; cdr3_aa: CASESGRRTGELFF; cdr3_nt: TGTGCCAGTGAAAGCGGGAGGAGAACCGGGGAGCTGTTTTTT
d_call: .; cdr3_length: 12; v_call: TRBV28; j_call: TRBJ1-1; clone_size: .; cdr3_aa: CASSSGGTEAFF; cdr3_nt: TGTGCCAGCAGCTCCGGCGGCACTGAAGCTTTCTTT
d_call: .; cdr3_length: 13; v_call: TRBV6-8; j_call: TRBJ2-7; clone_size: .; cdr3_aa: CASKESWSYEQYF; cdr3_nt: TGTGCCAGCAAGGAGTCGTGGTCCTACGAGCAGTACTTC
d_call: .; cdr3_length: 13; v_call: TRBV30; j_call: TRBJ2-2; clone_size: .; cdr3_aa: CAWSATNTGELFF; cdr3_nt: TGTGCCTGGAGTGCAACCAACACCGGGGAGCTGTTTTTT
d_call: .; cdr3_length: 14; v_call: TRBV15; j_call: TRBJ1-1; clone_size: few; cdr3_aa: CATSGPDRNTEAFF; cdr3_nt: TGTGCCACCAGCGGACCAGACAGGAACACTGAAGCTTTCTTT
d_call: .; cdr3_length: 13; v_call: TRBV28; j_call: TRBJ1-2; clone_size: .; cdr3_aa: CASIDPSNYGYTF; cdr3_nt: TGTGCCAGCATAGACCCCTCTAACTATGGCTACACCTTC
d_call: .; cdr3_length: 14; v_call: TRBV11-3; j_call: TRBJ2-3; clone_size: .; cdr3_aa: CASTPPNLVDTQYF; cdr3_nt: TGTGCCAGCACCCCGCCCAATCTGGTGGATACGCAGTATTTT
d_call: TRBD2; cdr3_length: 15; v_call: TRBV7-6; j_call: TRBJ2-5; clone_size: .; cdr3_aa: CASSPLSGSGETQYF; cdr3_nt: TGTGCCAGCAGCCCGCTTAGCGGGAGCGGTGAGACCCAGTACTTC
d_call: TRBD2; cdr3_length: 14; v_call: TRBV18; j_call: TRBJ2-3; clone_size: .; cdr3_aa: CASSSRTSGDTQYF; cdr3_nt: TGTGCCAGCTCATCTCGGACTAGCGGAGATACGCAGTATTTT
d_call: .; cdr3_length: 15; v_call: TRBV5-1; j_call: TRBJ1-3; clone_size: .; cdr3_aa: CASSLALGLGNTIYF; cdr3_nt: TGCGCCAGCAGCTTGGCTTTGGGGCTGGGAAACACCATATATTTT
d_call: .; cdr3_length: 13; v_call: TRBV6-8; j_call: TRBJ2-3; clone_size: .; cdr3_aa: CASSVHEADTQYF; cdr3_nt: TGTGCCAGCAGTGTTCACGAAGCGGATACGCAGTATTTT
d_call: .; cdr3_length: 16; v_call: TRBV7-5; j_call: TRBJ1-2; clone_size: .; cdr3_aa: CASSQGPTGGAYGYTF; cdr3_nt: TGTGCCAGCAGCCAGGGACCGACAGGGGGCGCCTATGGCTACACCTTC
d_call: .; cdr3_length: 13; v_call: TRBV18; j_call: TRBJ2-3; clone_size: .; cdr3_aa: CASSPIYTDTQYF; cdr3_nt: TGTGCCAGCTCACCAATATACACAGATACGCAGTATTTT
d_call: .; cdr3_length: 13; v_call: TRBV18; j_call: TRBJ1-2; clone_size: .; cdr3_aa: CASSYSNNYGYTF; cdr3_nt: TGTGCCAGCTCATACAGCAATAACTATGGCTACACCTTC
d_call: TRBD1; cdr3_length: 15; v_call: TRBV19; j_call: TRBJ2-1; clone_size: few; cdr3_aa: CASSIGQGAANEQFF; cdr3_nt: TGTGCCAGTAGTATAGGCCAGGGGGCTGCCAATGAGCAGTTCTTC
d_call: .; cdr3_length: 13; v_call: TRBV6-8; j_call: TRBJ2-7; clone_size: once; cdr3_aa: CASKKAGVYEQYF; cdr3_nt: TGTGCCAGCAAAAAGGCAGGGGTCTACGAGCAGTACTTC
d_call: TRBD2; cdr3_length: 14; v_call: TRBV30; j_call: TRBJ2-7; clone_size: .; cdr3_aa: CAWKEREGFYEQYF; cdr3_nt: TGTGCCTGGAAGGAGCGGGAGGGCTTCTACGAGCAGTACTTC
d_call: TRBD1; cdr3_length: 16; v_call: TRBV5-1; j_call: TRBJ2-5; clone_size: .; cdr3_aa: CASSFSDRGRGETQYF; cdr3_nt: TGCGCCAGCAGCTTTTCGGACAGGGGTCGTGGAGAGACCCAGTACTTC
d_call: .; cdr3_length: 15; v_call: TRBV18; j_call: TRBJ2-6; clone_size: .; cdr3_aa: CASPEGGQGANVLTF; cdr3_nt: TGTGCCAGCCCCGAGGGGGGGCAAGGGGCCAACGTCCTGACTTTC
d_call: .; cdr3_length: 16; v_call: TRBV18; j_call: TRBJ2-2; clone_size: .; cdr3_aa: CASSPVLAGNTGELFF; cdr3_nt: TGTGCCAGCTCACCAGTACTAGCAGGGAACACCGGGGAGCTGTTTTTT
d_call: .; cdr3_length: 15; v_call: TRBV28; j_call: TRBJ2-3; clone_size: .; cdr3_aa: CASSFSRENTDTQYF; cdr3_nt: TGTGCCAGCAGTTTCTCCCGGGAAAACACAGATACGCAGTATTTT
d_call: .; cdr3_length: 14; v_call: TRBV5-1; j_call: TRBJ2-7; clone_size: .; cdr3_aa: CASSPTGNEHEQYF; cdr3_nt: TGCGCCAGCAGCCCGACAGGCAACGAGCACGAGCAGTACTTC
d_call: TRBD1; cdr3_length: 17; v_call: TRBV18; j_call: TRBJ1-2; clone_size: .; cdr3_aa: CASSHGQGAALWDGYTF; cdr3_nt: TGTGCCAGCTCACACGGACAGGGGGCGGCTTTATGGGATGGCTACACCTTC
d_call: .; cdr3_length: 12; v_call: TRBV10-2; j_call: TRBJ2-3; clone_size: .; cdr3_aa: CASRASTDTQYF; cdr3_nt: TGCGCCAGCAGGGCTAGCACAGATACGCAGTATTTT
d_call: .; cdr3_length: 14; v_call: TRBV19; j_call: TRBJ1-1; clone_size: .; cdr3_aa: CASSINRANTEAFF; cdr3_nt: TGTGCCAGTAGTATAAACAGGGCGAACACTGAAGCTTTCTTT
d_call: .; cdr3_length: 16; v_call: TRBV7-2; j_call: TRBJ1-5; clone_size: .; cdr3_aa: CASSPSGAVENQPQHF; cdr3_nt: TGTGCCAGCAGCCCTAGCGGGGCAGTTGAAAATCAGCCCCAGCATTTT
d_call: .; cdr3_length: 13; v_call: TRBV6-8; j_call: TRBJ2-5; clone_size: .; cdr3_aa: CAISSGAQETQYF; cdr3_nt: TGTGCCATCAGTTCGGGGGCTCAGGAGACCCAGTACTTC
d_call: TRBD2; cdr3_length: 18; v_call: TRBV6-8; j_call: TRBJ2-3; clone_size: .; cdr3_aa: CASSYSTSGRSRTDTQYF; cdr3_nt: TGTGCCAGCAGTTACTCGACAAGCGGGAGATCTCGCACAGATACGCAGTATTTT
d_call: TRBD2; cdr3_length: 12; v_call: TRBV29-1; j_call: TRBJ2-5; clone_size: .; cdr3_aa: CSVGLAEETQYF; cdr3_nt: TGCAGCGTTGGACTAGCGGAAGAGACCCAGTACTTC
d_call: .; cdr3_length: 16; v_call: TRBV28; j_call: TRBJ2-5; clone_size: .; cdr3_aa: CASSLQAGEVWETQYF; cdr3_nt: TGTGCCAGCAGTTTACAAGCAGGGGAGGTTTGGGAGACCCAGTACTTC
d_call: .; cdr3_length: 14; v_call: TRBV19; j_call: TRBJ2-2; clone_size: .; cdr3_aa: CASSIRFHTGELFF; cdr3_nt: TGTGCCAGTAGTATCCGCTTCCACACCGGGGAGCTGTTTTTT
d_call: TRBD2; cdr3_length: 15; v_call: TRBV6-8; j_call: TRBJ2-5; clone_size: .; cdr3_aa: CASSYLAGLQETQYF; cdr3_nt: TGTGCCAGCAGTTATCTAGCGGGTCTCCAAGAGACCCAGTACTTC
d_call: .; cdr3_length: 13; v_call: TRBV6-8; j_call: TRBJ1-2; clone_size: few; cdr3_aa: CASSYVRSNGYTF; cdr3_nt: TGTGCCAGCAGTTACGTGAGGAGTAATGGCTACACCTTC
d_call: TRBD2; cdr3_length: 15; v_call: TRBV18; j_call: TRBJ2-7; clone_size: .; cdr3_aa: CASSPVSGRAHEQYF; cdr3_nt: TGTGCCAGCTCACCAGTCAGCGGGAGAGCCCACGAGCAGTACTTC
d_call: TRBD1; cdr3_length: 13; v_call: TRBV19; j_call: TRBJ2-7; clone_size: .; cdr3_aa: CASSGTGWYEQYF; cdr3_nt: TGTGCCAGTTCAGGGACAGGGTGGTACGAGCAGTACTTC
d_call: TRBD1; cdr3_length: 15; v_call: TRBV18; j_call: TRBJ1-3; clone_size: .; cdr3_aa: CASSSQGDSGNTIYF; cdr3_nt: TGTGCCAGCTCATCACAGGGGGACTCTGGAAACACCATATATTTT
d_call: .; cdr3_length: 15; v_call: TRBV9; j_call: TRBJ2-3; clone_size: .; cdr3_aa: CASSPMGTSTDTQYF; cdr3_nt: TGTGCCAGCAGCCCAATGGGGACTAGCACAGATACGCAGTATTTT
d_call: .; cdr3_length: 14; v_call: TRBV18; j_call: TRBJ1-3; clone_size: few; cdr3_aa: CASSPPAAGNTIYF; cdr3_nt: TGTGCCAGCTCACCACCGGCGGCTGGAAACACCATATATTTT
d_call: TRBD1; cdr3_length: 15; v_call: TRBV5-1; j_call: TRBJ1-3; clone_size: .; cdr3_aa: CASSSSDRLGNTIYF; cdr3_nt: TGCGCCAGCAGCTCATCGGACAGGCTCGGGAACACCATATATTTT
d_call: TRBD1; cdr3_length: 14; v_call: TRBV29-1; j_call: TRBJ2-7; clone_size: .; cdr3_aa: CSVTGGAGSYEQYF; cdr3_nt: TGCAGCGTAACAGGGGGCGCAGGGTCCTACGAGCAGTACTTC
d_call: TRBD1; cdr3_length: 13; v_call: TRBV14; j_call: TRBJ1-2; clone_size: .; cdr3_aa: CASSRDRAYGYTF; cdr3_nt: TGTGCCAGCAGCCGGGACAGGGCCTATGGCTACACCTTC
d_call: .; cdr3_length: 13; v_call: TRBV14; j_call: TRBJ2-1; clone_size: .; cdr3_aa: CASSPLRGGEQFF; cdr3_nt: TGTGCCAGCAGCCCGCTGAGGGGTGGAGAGCAGTTCTTC
d_call: .; cdr3_length: 13; v_call: TRBV14; j_call: TRBJ1-5; clone_size: .; cdr3_aa: CASSQQRGQPQHF; cdr3_nt: TGTGCCAGCAGCCAACAAAGGGGCCAGCCCCAGCATTTT